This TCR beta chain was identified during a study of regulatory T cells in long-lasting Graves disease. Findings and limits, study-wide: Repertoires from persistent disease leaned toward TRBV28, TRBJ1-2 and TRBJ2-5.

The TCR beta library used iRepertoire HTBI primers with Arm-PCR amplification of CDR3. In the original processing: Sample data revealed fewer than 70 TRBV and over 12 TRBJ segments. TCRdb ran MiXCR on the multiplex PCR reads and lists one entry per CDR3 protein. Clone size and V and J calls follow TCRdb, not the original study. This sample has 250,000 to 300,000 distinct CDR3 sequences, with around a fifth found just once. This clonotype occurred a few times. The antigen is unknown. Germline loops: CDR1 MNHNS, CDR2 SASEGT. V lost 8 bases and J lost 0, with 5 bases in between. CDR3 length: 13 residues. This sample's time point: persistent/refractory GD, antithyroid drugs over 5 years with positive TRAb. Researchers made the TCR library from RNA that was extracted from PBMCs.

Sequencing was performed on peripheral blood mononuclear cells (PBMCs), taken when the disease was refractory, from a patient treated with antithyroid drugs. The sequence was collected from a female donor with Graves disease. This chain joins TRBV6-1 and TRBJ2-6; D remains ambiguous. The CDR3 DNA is TGTGCCAGCCAGTACTCTGGGGCCAACGTCCTGACTTTC. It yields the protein CASQYSGANVLTF.